These 14 T cell receptor beta chains came from one sample sequenced in a study of tumor and adjacent non-tumor tissue in lung cancer. A modified ARM-PCR protocol with three rounds of nested PCR amplified TCRbeta. A single record per CDR3 protein comes from TCRdb applying MiXCR to the multiplex PCR reads. Found here are 200,000 to 250,000 distinct CDR3 sequences, 71% of them singletons; the top ten hold approximately 25%. The template was RNA from unsorted bulk tissue. What was sequenced was lung tumor tissue. These receptors were taken from a man in his fifties or sixties with non-small cell lung cancer.

This clonotype was detected a few times. This may be a read error: a much more frequent sequence differs by one nucleotide. This sequence joins TRBV12-3 or TRBV12-4 and TRBJ1-3; maybe TRBD1 (6 bases). This CDR3 has 15 amino acids. The CDR3 spells CAGSLNQGSGNTIYF. The CDR3 DNA reads TGTGCCGGCAGTTTAAACCAGGGGTCTGGAAACACCATATATTTT.

This clonotype was detected only once. Mismatch with germline at one junction end may stem from a read error. V is TRBV29-1 and J is TRBJ1-1; D not resolved. Germline values: CDR1 SQVTM, CDR2 ANQGSEA. The CDR3 is made up of 12 amino acids. The CDR3 loop is CSIEGGSAEASF. The DNA of the CDR3 is TGCAGCATTGAAGGAGGATCCGCTGAAGCTTCCTTT.

This clonotype was counted between two and nine times. The chain links TRBV7-9 to TRBJ2-2; 7 bases line up with TRBD2. CDR3 length: 15 amino acids. The ends lost 9 bases at V and 1 base at J; junction bases unmatched: 8. CDR1 is SEHNR, CDR2 FQNEAQ, per germline (reference sequence). The CDR3 protein is CARQETSKNTGELFF. CDR3 DNA: TGTGCCAGGCAGGAGACTAGCAAGAACACCGGGGAGCTGTTTTTT.

This chain connects TRBV13 to TRBJ1-5; no definite D call. The CDR3 runs 13 residues. Germline V gene sequence: CDR1 PRHDT, CDR2 FYEKMQ (reference sequence). V was trimmed by 2 bases and J by 7 bases, leaving 9 bases between them. CDR3 nucleotide sequence: TGTGCCAGCAGCTTACAGAGAGGACAGCCCCAGCATTTT. It specifies CASSLQRGQPQHF.

This clonotype was seen ten or more times. V usage is TRBV20-1 and J usage is TRBJ1-1; 7 bases fit TRBD1. Germline CDR1 reads DFQATT; CDR2 reads SNEGSKA (reference sequence). The CDR3 length is 14 residues. J gave up 1 base and V 3 bases, and 5 bases lay outside the gene matches. The CDR3 loop is CSARAGQSNTEAFF. The CDR3 region has the DNA TGCAGTGCTAGGGCGGGACAGTCGAACACTGAAGCTTTCTTT.

For this clonotype: No conserved phenylalanine or tryptophan is present at the end of the CDR3, so a read error is the likely explanation. The chain joins TRBV6-1 to TRBJ2-3; D is uncertain. CDR1 and CDR2 from the germline V gene are MNHNS and SASEGT. The CDR3 is 15 amino acids. Trimming shortened V by 3 bases and J by 2 bases, and 12 bases separated the two germline ends. CDR3 sequence reads: CASSDEVGATDTQYL. The CDR3 nucleotides read TGTGCCAGCAGTGACGAGGTGGGCGCCACAGATACGCAGTATTTG.

Note on this clonotype: A much larger clonotype is one base distant, so this may be a read error. The chain carries TRBV6-1 and TRBJ2-2, with TRBD2 as a possible D gene (6 bases). The ends were cut back, 9 bases at V and 6 bases at J, with 17 bases in the middle. Germline V gene sequence: CDR1 MNHNS, CDR2 SASEGT. The CDR3 runs to 14 residues. The DNA of the CDR3 is TGTGCCAGTTTAGCGGTGGGGCATTCCGGGGAGCTGTTTTTT. This gives the protein CASLAVGHSGELFF.

V and J are TRBV20-1 and TRBJ1-4; perhaps TRBD1 as D (5 bases). The length of the CDR3 is 13 residues. Trimming took 5 bases from V and 7 from J, leaving 14 bases between them. The germline V gene encodes CDR1 DFQATT and CDR2 SNEGSKA (reference sequence). The CDR3 loop reads CSALAGSGEKLFF. The CDR3 DNA reads as TGCAGTGCTCTGGCAGGGTCGGGTGAAAAACTGTTTTTT.

About this clonotype itself: A read error is possible here, since a much larger clone lies one base away. The V call is TRBV5-6, the J call TRBJ1-4; 10 nucleotides match TRBD1. Germline V lookup: CDR1 SGHDT, CDR2 YYEEEE. This CDR3 has 15 residues. CDR3 bases: TGTGCCAGCAGGTTGGGAGACAGGGGGCTCCAAAAACTGTTTTTT. Encoded protein: CASRLGDRGLQKLFF.

For this clonotype: Likely a read error: the CDR3 ends without its conserved phenylalanine or tryptophan. V usage is TRBV20-1 and J usage is TRBJ2-1, with D unresolved. This CDR3 is 12 amino acids long. CDR1 and CDR2 (germline): DFQATT, SNEGSKA (reference sequence). CDR3 residues: CNAREDGNEQFV. The DNA for the CDR3 is TGCAATGCTAGAGAAGACGGTAATGAGCAGTTCGTC.

Worth noting for this clonotype: With a much larger clone just one base away, this may be a read error. The rearrangement uses TRBV4-3 and TRBJ2-3; 9 bases line up with TRBD2. The length of the CDR3 is 14 residues. Germline V gives CDR1 LGHNA, CDR2 YSLEER. Unmatched junction bases numbered 7, after V lost 6 bases and J lost 6 bases. Here the CDR3 DNA reads TGCGCCAGCAGTCTGGGACTAGCAGACGATACGCAGTATTTT. Translated, it gives CASSLGLADDTQYF.

Details on this clonotype: A much larger clone differs by one base, so this may be a read error. This chain uses TRBV12-3 or TRBV12-4 with TRBJ1-1; D perhaps matches TRBD1 (5 bases). The CDR3 runs 13 residues. CDR3 in DNA: TGTGCCAGCAGTTTATTGAGGGGCACTGAAACTTTCTTT. Protein sequence: CASSLLRGTETFF.

V is TRBV20-1 and J is TRBJ2-7; 7 bases match TRBD1. The CDR3 contains 14 residues. Germline V gene data show CDR1 as DFQATT and CDR2 as SNEGSKA (reference sequence). Unmatched junction bases numbered 9, after V lost 7 bases and J lost 0 bases. CDR3 nucleotides: TGCAGTGTTAACTCCGGGACAGTCTCCTACGAGCAGTACTTC. Amino acid sequence: CSVNSGTVSYEQYF.

As regards this clonotype: The junction departs from germline at one end; a sequencing error may be responsible. The J gene is TRBJ1-2, the V gene TRBV28; no definite D call. Germline V CDR1 and CDR2: MDHEN, SYDVKM. The CDR3 contains 14 residues. CDR3 sequence reads: CAGSLRLEGYGYTF. The CDR3 DNA sequence: TGTGCCGGCAGTTTACGTCTGGAGGGCTATGGCTACACCTTC.